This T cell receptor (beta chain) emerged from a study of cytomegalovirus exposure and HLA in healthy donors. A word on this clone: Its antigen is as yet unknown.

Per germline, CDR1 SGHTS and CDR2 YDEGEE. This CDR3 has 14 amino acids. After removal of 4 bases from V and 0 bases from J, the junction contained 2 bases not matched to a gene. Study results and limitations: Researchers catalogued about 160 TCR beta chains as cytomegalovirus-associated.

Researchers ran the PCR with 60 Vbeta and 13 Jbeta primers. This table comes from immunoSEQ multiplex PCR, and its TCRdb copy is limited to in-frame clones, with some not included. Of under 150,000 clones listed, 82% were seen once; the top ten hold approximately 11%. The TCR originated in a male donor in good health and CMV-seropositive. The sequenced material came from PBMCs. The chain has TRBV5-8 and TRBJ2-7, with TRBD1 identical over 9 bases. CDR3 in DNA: TGTGCCAGCAGCGGGACAGGGAGCTCCTACGAGCAGTACTTC. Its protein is CASSGTGSSYEQYF.